The next 21 T cell receptor beta chains were all read from a single sample in a study of T cells in localized non-small cell lung cancer. The method was immunoSEQ multiplex PCR; TCRdb's version includes in-frame clones alone and lacks a portion of them. The table lists 8,500 to 13,000 clones, nearly 50% of them singletons, with more than 4% in the top ten. The material sequenced was lymph node tissue, taken before any cancer treatment. These receptors all stem from a woman aged 40-70 years with stage II squamous cell lung carcinoma.

The V call is TRBV28, the J call TRBJ2-5; 8 bases fit TRBD2. V shed 6 bases, J shed 5 bases, and the junction held 14 bases outside the gene matches. The CDR3 consists of 16 residues. CDR1 is MDHEN, CDR2 SYDVKM, per germline. The CDR3 sequence: CASSPSLGSGVETQYF. In DNA form, the CDR3 reads TGTGCCAGCAGCCCGAGTCTCGGTAGCGGGGTGGAGACCCAGTACTTC.

The V gene is TRBV6-8, the J gene TRBJ2-7; D remains unclear. This CDR3 comprises 13 residues. V lost 5 bases, J lost 7 bases, and 15 bases lay in between. CDR1 and CDR2 (germline): MNHGY, SAAAGT. The CDR3 loop reads CASSTTWLGEQYF. CDR3 coding DNA: TGTGCCAGCAGTACAACCTGGTTGGGGGAGCAGTACTTC.

This clone was observed once. This rearrangement joins TRBV10-2 to TRBJ2-7; D may be TRBD1 or TRBD2 (5 bases each). Germline CDR1 and CDR2: WSHSY and SAAADI. The CDR3 totals 14 residues. V was shortened by 8 bases and J by 6 bases, with 20 bases between the two germline ends. The CDR3 loop reads CASGTDTDYSEQYF. CDR3 nucleotides: TGCGCCAGCGGGACGGATACGGATTATAGCGAGCAGTACTTC.

This clone appeared once. The DNA for the CDR3 is TGTGCCAGCTCACCACTCTTAAGGGTGCCGTTTTACAATGAGCAGTTCTTC. This codes for CASSPLLRVPFYNEQFF. The chain employs TRBV18 and TRBJ2-1; D not certain. The V end lost 1 base, the J end lost 4 bases, and 17 bases lay between the germline ends. Germline V lookup: CDR1 KGHSH, CDR2 LQKENI. CDR3 size: 17 residues.

This clone was counted a few times. The chain has TRBV6-8 and TRBJ2-7, with 10 bases lining up with TRBD2. CDR1 and CDR2 from the germline V gene are MNHGY and SAAAGT. Trimming took 5 bases from V and 0 from J; bases not matched to a gene: 4. The CDR3 is 15 residues long. CDR3 in amino acids: CASSQLAGSSYEQYF. CDR3 nucleotides: TGTGCCAGCAGTCAACTAGCGGGGAGCTCCTACGAGCAGTACTTC.

The rearrangement links TRBV29-1 to TRBJ1-2, with D perhaps matching TRBD1 (5 bases). The CDR3 loop spans 13 amino acids. CDR1 is SQVTM and CDR2 is ANQGSEA in the germline V gene. With 1 base removed from V and 2 bases from J, the gap between germline ends came to 8 bases. The CDR3 loop reads CSVEVNRNYGYTF. CDR3 DNA sequence: TGCAGCGTTGAAGTAAACAGGAACTATGGCTACACCTTC.

This chain connects TRBV28 to TRBJ2-2, with 7 bases aligning to TRBD2. Looked up from germline, CDR1 is MDHEN and CDR2 is SYDVKM. The CDR3 covers 15 residues. J lost 2 bases, V lost 5 bases, and 5 bases had no gene match. The CDR3 here is CASSPGLDNTGELFF. DNA of the CDR3: TGTGCCAGCAGTCCAGGACTAGACAACACCGGGGAGCTGTTTTTT.

The V and J genes are TRBV28 and TRBJ1-2, with TRBD1 identical over 7 bases. Per the germline V gene, CDR1 is MDHEN and CDR2 is SYDVKM. Unmatched junction bases numbered 15, after V lost 7 bases and J lost 4 bases. This CDR3 spans 16 amino acids. The CDR3 bases are TGTGCCAGCACCTTAGGAGGATACAGGGGATCCTATGGCTACACCTTC. Its translation is CASTLGGYRGSYGYTF.

V gene TRBV18 combines with J gene TRBJ1-1; D perhaps matches TRBD1 (5 bases). Germline V gives CDR1 KGHSH, CDR2 LQKENI. The CDR3 spans 15 residues. V was cut by 3 bases and J by 1 base, with 12 bases left in between. The CDR3 nucleotides are TGTGCCAGCTCACCTTCGGACACTGGGAACACTGAAGCTTTCTTT. Translating gives CASSPSDTGNTEAFF.

This clone was detected a few times. This chain joins TRBV9 and TRBJ2-5, with 7 bases lining up with TRBD1. V gave up 5 bases and J gave up 0 bases; unmatched junction bases: 7. This CDR3 region has 15 residues. Germline V gene data show CDR1 as SGDLS and CDR2 as YYNGEE. The DNA for the CDR3 is TGTGCCAGCAGTCCCAGGGGGATATACCAAGAGACCCAGTACTTC. Residues: CASSPRGIYQETQYF.

The chain employs TRBV4-1 and TRBJ2-7; perhaps TRBD1 as D (5 bases). The germline V and J ends were trimmed by 2 bases and 3 bases, with 11 bases remaining between them. The CDR3 is 14 amino acids. CDR1 and CDR2 (germline): MGHRA, YSYEKL. The CDR3 sequence is CASSQPGNLYEQYF. The CDR3 DNA follows: TGCGCCAGCAGCCAACCAGGGAACCTCTACGAGCAGTACTTC.

This clone was seen once. The gene calls are TRBV9 and TRBJ2-3, with no clear D. The CDR3 extends over 13 amino acids. Trimming removed 5 bases from V and 4 bases from J, with 11 bases in between. Germline-derived CDR1 and CDR2 are SGDLS and YYNGEE. CDR3 loop: CASSPRESDTQYF. The CDR3 nucleotides are TGTGCCAGCAGTCCAAGGGAATCAGATACGCAGTATTTT.

This sequence joins TRBV10-2 and TRBJ1-2, with D perhaps TRBD1 (5 bases). There are 14 residues in the CDR3. Trimming stripped 1 base from V and 3 bases from J, with 9 bases between. Germline CDR1 and CDR2: WSHSY and SAAADI. The CDR3 DNA reads TGCGCCAGCAGTGAGTGGGGGAGGGACTATGGCTACACCTTC. The encoded protein is CASSEWGRDYGYTF.

This clone was seen a few times. This sequence joins TRBV28 and TRBJ2-5; 11 bases match TRBD1. In germline, CDR1 is MDHEN, CDR2 SYDVKM. There are 14 residues in the CDR3. V was clipped by 5 bases and J by 5 bases; unmatched bases: 4. The CDR3 coding sequence is TGTGCCAGCAGTCTCCGGGACAGGGGGGAGACCCAGTACTTC. It yields the protein CASSLRDRGETQYF.

Only one count was recorded for this clone. The V gene is TRBV29-1, the J gene TRBJ1-1; D not certain. Per the germline V gene, CDR1 is SQVTM and CDR2 is ANQGSEA. The CDR3 is 13 residues long. V was trimmed by 4 bases and J by 0 bases, leaving 9 bases between them. This chain's CDR3 is CSVGKSMNTEAFF. DNA of the CDR3: TGCAGCGTTGGAAAGTCCATGAACACTGAAGCTTTCTTT.

This clone was recorded a few times. This chain uses TRBV6-7 with TRBJ1-1; the match to TRBD1 covers 9 bases. TRBV6-7 is an ORF for which the function is uncertain. This CDR3 comprises 11 residues. V trimming: 6 bases; J trimming: 7 bases; junction bases outside the gene matches: 0. The CDR3 protein is CASRTGGEAFF. The DNA of the CDR3 is TGTGCCAGCAGGACAGGGGGTGAAGCTTTCTTT.

Many counts were recorded for this clone. The V call is TRBV9, the J call TRBJ1-5; possible D gene TRBD1, 5 bases. V lost 0 bases to trimming and J lost 2 bases, with 9 bases between them. Germline CDR1 is SGDLS and CDR2 is YYNGEE. This CDR3 has 15 amino acids. CDR3 amino acids: CASSVGGSRNQPQHF. CDR3 nucleotide sequence: TGTGCCAGCAGCGTAGGGGGCAGTCGCAATCAGCCCCAGCATTTT.

This clone was counted a few times. V gene TRBV6-7 combines with J gene TRBJ1-4; D ambiguous. TRBV6-7 qualifies as an ORF whose function is uncertain. With 5 bases removed from V and 6 bases from J, the gap between germline ends came to 13 bases. The CDR3 is 14 residues long. CDR3 sequence: CASSASLVDEKLFF. Written as DNA, the CDR3 is TGTGCCAGCAGTGCTTCCCTCGTGGATGAAAAACTGTTTTTT.

This CDR3 is CASSFEFSGNTIYF. The CDR3 DNA is TGTGCCAGCAGTTTTGAGTTCTCTGGAAACACCATATATTTT. J is TRBJ1-3 and V is TRBV28; no definite D call. Germline lookup yields CDR1 MDHEN and CDR2 SYDVKM. The CDR3 extends over 14 amino acids. With 3 bases removed from V and 0 bases from J, the gap between germline ends came to 6 bases. Filled out from reference TRBV28 and TRBJ1-3, the complete variable domain reads DVKVTQSSRYLVKRTGEKVFLECVQDMDHENMFWYRQDPGLGLRLIYFSYDVKMKEKGDIPEGYSVSREKKERFSLILESASTNQTSMYLCASSFEFSGNTIYFGEGSWLTVV.

The chain is built from TRBV28 and TRBJ1-2; D is unresolved. The CDR3 consists of 13 residues. Per germline, CDR1 MDHEN and CDR2 SYDVKM. The ends were cut back, 7 bases at V and 2 bases at J, with 11 bases in the middle. The CDR3 region has the DNA TGTGCCAGCACTAGTGAGGTAAACTATGGCTACACCTTC. Amino acid sequence: CASTSEVNYGYTF.

The chain recombines TRBV29-1 with TRBJ2-5; 8 bases align to TRBD2. Germline-derived CDR1 and CDR2 are SQVTM and ANQGSEA. The CDR3 has 12 amino acids. Trimming at V came to 8 bases and at J to 1 base, leaving 3 bases not matched to a gene. CDR3 region: CSHGGVQETQYF. Here the CDR3 DNA reads TGCAGCCACGGGGGGGTCCAAGAGACCCAGTACTTC.